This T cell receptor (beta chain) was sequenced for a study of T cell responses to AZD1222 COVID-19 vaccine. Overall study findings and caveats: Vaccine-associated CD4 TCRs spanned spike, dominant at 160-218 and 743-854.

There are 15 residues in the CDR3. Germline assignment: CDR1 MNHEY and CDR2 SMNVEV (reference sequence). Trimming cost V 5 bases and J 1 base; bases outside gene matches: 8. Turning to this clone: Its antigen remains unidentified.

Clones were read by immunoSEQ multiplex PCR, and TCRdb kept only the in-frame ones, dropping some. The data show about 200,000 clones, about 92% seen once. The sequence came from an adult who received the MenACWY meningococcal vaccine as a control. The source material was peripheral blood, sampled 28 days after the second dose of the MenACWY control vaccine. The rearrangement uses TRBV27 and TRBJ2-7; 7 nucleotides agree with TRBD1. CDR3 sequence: CASSKDRVGSYEQYF. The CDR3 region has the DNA TGTGCCAGCAGTAAAGACAGGGTGGGGTCCTACGAGCAGTACTTC.